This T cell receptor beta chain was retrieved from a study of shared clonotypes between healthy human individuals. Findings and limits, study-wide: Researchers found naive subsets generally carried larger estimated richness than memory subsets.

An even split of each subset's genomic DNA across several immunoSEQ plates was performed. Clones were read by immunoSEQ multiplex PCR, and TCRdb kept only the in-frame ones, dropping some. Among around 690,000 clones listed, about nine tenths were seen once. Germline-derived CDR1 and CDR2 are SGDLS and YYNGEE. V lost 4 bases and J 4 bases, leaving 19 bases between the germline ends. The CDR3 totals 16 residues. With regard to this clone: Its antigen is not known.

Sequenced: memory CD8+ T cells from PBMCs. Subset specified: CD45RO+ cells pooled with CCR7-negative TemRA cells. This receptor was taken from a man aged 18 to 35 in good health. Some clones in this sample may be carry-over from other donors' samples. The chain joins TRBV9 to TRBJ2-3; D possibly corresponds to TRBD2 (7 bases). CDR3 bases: TGTGCCAGCAGCACCGGGGGGCTTACTGGGGCAGATACGCAGTATTTT. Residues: CASSTGGLTGADTQYF.